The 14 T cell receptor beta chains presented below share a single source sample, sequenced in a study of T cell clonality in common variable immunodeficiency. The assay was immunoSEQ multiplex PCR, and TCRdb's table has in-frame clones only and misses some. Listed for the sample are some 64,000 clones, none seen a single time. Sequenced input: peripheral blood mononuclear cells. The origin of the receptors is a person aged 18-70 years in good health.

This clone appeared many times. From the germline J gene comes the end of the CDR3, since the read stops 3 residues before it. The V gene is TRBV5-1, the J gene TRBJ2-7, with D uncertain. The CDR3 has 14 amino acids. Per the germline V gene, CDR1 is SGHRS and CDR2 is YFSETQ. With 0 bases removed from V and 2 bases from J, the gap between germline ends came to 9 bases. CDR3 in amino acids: CASSLAGGTYEQYF. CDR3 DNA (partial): TGCGCCAGCAGCTTGGCCGGCGGAACCTACGAG.

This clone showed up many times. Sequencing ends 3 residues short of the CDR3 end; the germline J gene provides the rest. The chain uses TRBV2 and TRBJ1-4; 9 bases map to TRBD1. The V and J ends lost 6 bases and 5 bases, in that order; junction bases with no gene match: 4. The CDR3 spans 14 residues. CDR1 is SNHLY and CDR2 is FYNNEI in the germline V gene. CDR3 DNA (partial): TGTGCCAGCAGCGGGGACAGGGTAAATGAAAAA. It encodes CASSGDRVNEK. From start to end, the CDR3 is CASSGDRVNEKLFF.

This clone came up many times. CDR3 DNA, as far as it was read: TGTGCCAGCAGTCTCACACGACTAGGCGAAAAA. Translating it yields CASSLTRLGEK. The complete CDR3 reads CASSLTRLGEKLFF. The V gene is TRBV28, the J gene TRBJ1-4; no definite D call. The CDR3 is cut off 3 residues early in the read; its end comes from the germline J gene. CDR1 is MDHEN and CDR2 is SYDVKM in the germline V gene. The CDR3 extends over 14 amino acids. The V end was cut by 5 bases, the J end by 8 bases, with 15 bases between.

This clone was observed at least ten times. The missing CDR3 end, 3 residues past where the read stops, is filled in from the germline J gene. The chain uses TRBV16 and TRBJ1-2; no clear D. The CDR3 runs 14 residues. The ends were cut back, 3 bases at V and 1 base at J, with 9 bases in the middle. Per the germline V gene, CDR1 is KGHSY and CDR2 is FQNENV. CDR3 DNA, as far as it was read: TGTGCCAGCAGCCAGATACAGTTTAACTATGGC. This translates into CASSQIQFNYG. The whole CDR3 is CASSQIQFNYGYTF.

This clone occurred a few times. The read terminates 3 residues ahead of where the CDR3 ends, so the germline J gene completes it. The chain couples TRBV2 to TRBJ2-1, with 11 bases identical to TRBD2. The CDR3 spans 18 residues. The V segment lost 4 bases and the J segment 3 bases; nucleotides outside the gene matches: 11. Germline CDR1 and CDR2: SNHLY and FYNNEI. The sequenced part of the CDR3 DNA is TGTGCCAGCAGTGTCGATCGGAACGGACTAGCGGGCTACAATGAG. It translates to CASSVDRNGLAGYNE. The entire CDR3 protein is CASSVDRNGLAGYNEQFF.

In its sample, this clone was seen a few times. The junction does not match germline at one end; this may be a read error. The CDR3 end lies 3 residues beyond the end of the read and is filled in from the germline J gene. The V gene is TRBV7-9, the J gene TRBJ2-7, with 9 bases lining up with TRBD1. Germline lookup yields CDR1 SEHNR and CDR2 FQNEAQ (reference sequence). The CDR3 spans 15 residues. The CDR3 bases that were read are TGTTCCAGCATAAGTGGACAGGGGCTCTCCTACGAG. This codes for CSSISGQGLSYE. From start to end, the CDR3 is CSSISGQGLSYEQYF.

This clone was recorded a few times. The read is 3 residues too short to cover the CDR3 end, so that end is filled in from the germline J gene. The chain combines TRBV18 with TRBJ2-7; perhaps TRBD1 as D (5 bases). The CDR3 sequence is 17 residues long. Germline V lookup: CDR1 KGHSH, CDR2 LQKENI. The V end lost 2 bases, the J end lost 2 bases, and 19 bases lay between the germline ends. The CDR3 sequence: CASSPFPPQGIPYEQYF. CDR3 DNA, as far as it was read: TGTGCCAGCTCACCATTCCCCCCCCAGGGAATACCCTACGAG.

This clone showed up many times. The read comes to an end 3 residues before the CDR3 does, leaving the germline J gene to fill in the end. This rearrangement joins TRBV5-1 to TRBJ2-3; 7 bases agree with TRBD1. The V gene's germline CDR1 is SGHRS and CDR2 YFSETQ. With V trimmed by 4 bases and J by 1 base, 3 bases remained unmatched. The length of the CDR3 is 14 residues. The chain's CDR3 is CASSRGTGTDTQYF. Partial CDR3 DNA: TGCGCCAGCAGCAGAGGGACAGGCACAGATACG.

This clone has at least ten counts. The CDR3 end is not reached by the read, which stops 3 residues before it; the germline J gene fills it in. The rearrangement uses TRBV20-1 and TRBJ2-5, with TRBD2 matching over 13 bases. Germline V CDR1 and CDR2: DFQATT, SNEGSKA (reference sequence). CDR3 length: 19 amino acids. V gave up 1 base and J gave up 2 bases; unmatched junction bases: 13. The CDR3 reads CSARGRWTSGGGAQETQYF. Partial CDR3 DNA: TGCAGTGCTAGAGGGCGTTGGACTAGCGGGGGAGGGGCACAAGAGACC.

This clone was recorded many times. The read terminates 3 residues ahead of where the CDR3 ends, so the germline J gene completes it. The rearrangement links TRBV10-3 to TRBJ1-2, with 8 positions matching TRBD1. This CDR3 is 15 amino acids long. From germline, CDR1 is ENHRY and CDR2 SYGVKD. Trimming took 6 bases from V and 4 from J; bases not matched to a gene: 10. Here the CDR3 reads CAISQSAGGTYGYTF. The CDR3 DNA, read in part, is TGTGCCATCAGCCAATCGGCAGGGGGCACCTATGGC.

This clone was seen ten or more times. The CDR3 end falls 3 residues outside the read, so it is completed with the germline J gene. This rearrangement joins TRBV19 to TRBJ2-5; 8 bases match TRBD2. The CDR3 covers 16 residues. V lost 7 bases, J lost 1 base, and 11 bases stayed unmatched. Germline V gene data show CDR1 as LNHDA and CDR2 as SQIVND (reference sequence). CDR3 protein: CASKSGREGFQETQYF. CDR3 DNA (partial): TGTGCCAGTAAGAGCGGGAGAGAGGGGTTCCAAGAGACC.

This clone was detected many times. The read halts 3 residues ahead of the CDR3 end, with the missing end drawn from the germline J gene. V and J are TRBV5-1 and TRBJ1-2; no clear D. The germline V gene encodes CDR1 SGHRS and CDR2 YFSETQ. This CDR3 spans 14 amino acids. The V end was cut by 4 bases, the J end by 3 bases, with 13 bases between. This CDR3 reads CASSPWPADYGYTF. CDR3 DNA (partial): TGCGCCAGCAGCCCATGGCCCGCCGACTATGGC.

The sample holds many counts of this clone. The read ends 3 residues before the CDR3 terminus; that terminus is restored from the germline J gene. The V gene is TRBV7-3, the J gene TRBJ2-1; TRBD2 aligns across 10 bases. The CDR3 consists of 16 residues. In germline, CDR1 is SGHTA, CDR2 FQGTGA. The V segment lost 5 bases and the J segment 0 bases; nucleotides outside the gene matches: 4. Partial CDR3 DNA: TGTGCCAGCAGCCCCCTAGCGGGAGTCTCCTACAATGAG. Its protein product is CASSPLAGVSYNE. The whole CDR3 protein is CASSPLAGVSYNEQFF. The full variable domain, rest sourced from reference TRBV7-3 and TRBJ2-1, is GAGVSQTPSNKVTEKGKYVELRCDPISGHTALYWYRQSLGQGPEFLIYFQGTGAADDSGLPNDRFFAVRPEGSVSTLKIQRTERGDSAVYLCASSPLAGVSYNEQFFGPGTRLTVL.

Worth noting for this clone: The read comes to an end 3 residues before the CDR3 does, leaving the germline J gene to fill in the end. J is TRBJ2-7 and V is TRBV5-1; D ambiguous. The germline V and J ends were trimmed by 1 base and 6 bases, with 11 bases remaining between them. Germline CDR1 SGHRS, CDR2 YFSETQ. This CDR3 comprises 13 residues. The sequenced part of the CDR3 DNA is TGCGCCAGCAGCTTGCTTAGGGCGCCCGAG. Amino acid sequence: CASSLLRAPE. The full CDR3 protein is CASSLLRAPEQYF.